This is a list of T cell receptor beta chains from one sample in a study of T-cell memory formation after mild COVID-19. MiXCR, run by TCRdb on the 5' RACE reads, gives a single entry per CDR3 protein. The table has 300,000 to 400,000 distinct CDR3 sequences, 25% to 30% seen once. Material for sequencing was PBMCs or a T cell subset sorted from them (not recorded which). These receptors originate from an adult woman who had mild COVID-19 (a few samples of this study predate the infection). Cell type and time point are not known. Each CDR3 is given with its conserved first and last residue. D genes are given only for firm matches. Where a row states a size, it is once, few, many or the class of an expanded clone; other rows omit it.

>.|TRBJ2-7|TRBV13|.
TGTGCCAGCAGCTTCGGTGGGCGGGCTCCCGAGCAGTACTTC
CASSFGGRAPEQYF
>.|TRBJ2-2|TRBV6-4|many
TGTGCCAGCAGTGACTCGAAACAGAACACCGGGGAGCTGTTTTTT
CASSDSKQNTGELFF
>.|TRBJ2-5|TRBV4-2|few
TGTGCCAGTCAAGGGGGGGGAGAGACCCAGTACTTC
CASQGGGETQYF
>TRBD2|TRBJ2-3|TRBV6-5|.
TGTGCCAGCAGTCCCCGGACTAGCGGCCGGGGAGATACGCAGTATTTT
CASSPRTSGRGDTQYF
>TRBD2|TRBJ2-1|TRBV7-3|few
TGTGCCAGCAGCCGCGCGGGGGGGCCGGTTGATGAGCAGTTCTTC
CASSRAGGPVDEQFF
>TRBD2|TRBJ2-7|TRBV29-1|.
TGCAGCGTTGCGGCACCTAGCGGGAGTTCGGGGGAGCAGTACTTC
CSVAAPSGSSGEQYF
>.|TRBJ2-6|TRBV28|.
TGTGCCAGCAGCGAAGGGGTCTCTGGGGCCAACGTCCTGACTTTC
CASSEGVSGANVLTF
>.|TRBJ2-3|TRBV24-1|.
TGTGCCACCAGTGCACCGGACAGTCCCACAGATACGCAGTATTTT
CATSAPDSPTDTQYF
>.|TRBJ1-4|TRBV18|.
TGTGCCAGCTCACCGACGGGAGCCACCGTCAGGGAAAAACTGTTTTTT
CASSPTGATVREKLFF
>.|TRBJ2-7|TRBV5-6|few
TGTGCCAGCAGCCTGGGACGGTACGCCTACGAGCAGTACTTC
CASSLGRYAYEQYF
>.|TRBJ2-7|TRBV12-3/TRBV12-4|once
TGTGCCAGCAGTTCCGAGATTTACTACGAGCAGTACTTC
CASSSEIYYEQYF
>.|TRBJ1-1|TRBV10-3|.
TGTGCCATCAGTGAATTGGTTGACACTGAAGCTTTCTTT
CAISELVDTEAFF
>.|TRBJ2-1|TRBV7-6|.
TGTGCCAGCAGCTCCGAAGATTACAATGAGCAGTTCTTC
CASSSEDYNEQFF
>.|TRBJ2-5|TRBV5-1|few
TGCGCCAGCAGCCACCGGGACCCCAGGGAGACCCAGTACTTC
CASSHRDPRETQYF